Presented here are 8 T cell receptor beta chains from one specimen sequenced in a study of blood T cell repertoires in COVID-19. Profiled with immunoSEQ multiplex PCR; TCRdb holds only in-frame clones, not every one. The profile shows about 50,000 clones, about 86% of them singletons. The sample taken for sequencing was peripheral blood. These receptor sequences come from a man older than 75 with active COVID-19.

The chain joins TRBV6-5 to TRBJ2-7; no clear D. V was trimmed by 0 bases and J by 2 bases, leaving 14 bases between them. In germline, CDR1 is MNHEY, CDR2 SVGAGI. The CDR3 contains 16 residues. CDR3 DNA: TGTGCCAGCAGTTACTCGCCCTCTCGAAAGCCCTACGAGCAGTACTTC. It encodes CASSYSPSRKPYEQYF.

The chain recombines TRBV6-5 with TRBJ1-5; D perhaps matches TRBD1 (5 bases). The germline V gene has CDR1 MNHEY and CDR2 SVGAGI. Trimming took off 6 bases at V and 2 bases at J, with 11 bases between the two ends. This CDR3 is built from 14 residues. DNA of the CDR3: TGTGCCAGCAGCTGGGGCCAGGGCAATCAGCCCCAGCATTTT. It specifies CASSWGQGNQPQHF.

The CDR3 spells CASSYLPGGLDEQFF. DNA of the CDR3: TGTGCCAGCAGTTATTTGCCGGGAGGGCTCGATGAGCAGTTCTTC. This sequence joins TRBV6-2 or TRBV6-3 and TRBJ2-1; the match to TRBD2 covers 8 bases. CDR3 size: 15 residues. The trim removed 3 bases at V and 8 bases at J, leaving 9 bases unmatched. Per germline, CDR1 MNHEY and CDR2 SVGEGT.

The CDR3 DNA sequence: TGTGCCAGCAGCTTAAGTGTAGCGGGAGCATTCCCTACGGATACGCAGTATTTT. This encodes CASSLSVAGAFPTDTQYF. J is TRBJ2-3 and V is TRBV7-2; TRBD2 matches at 9 bases. The V gene's germline CDR1 is SGHTA and CDR2 FQGNSA. The junction had 15 bases not matched to a gene; V was cut back by 2 bases and J by 6 bases. The CDR3 is 18 residues long. The entire variable domain, with the rest obtained from reference TRBV7-2 and TRBJ2-3, is as follows: GAGVSQSPSNKVTEKGKDVELRCDPISGHTALYWYRQSLGQGLEFLIYFQGNSAPDKSGLPSDRFSAERTGGSVSTLTIQRTQQEDSAVYLCASSLSVAGAFPTDTQYFGPGTRLTVL.

The CDR3 loop is CASSYSRAGGSDTQYF. CDR3 DNA: TGTGCCAGCAGTTACTCCAGAGCGGGAGGATCGGATACGCAGTATTTT. The chain couples TRBV6-5 to TRBJ2-3; 9 positions match TRBD2. CDR3 length equals 16 residues. The germline V gene has CDR1 MNHEY and CDR2 SVGAGI. Trimming removed 0 bases from V and 6 bases from J; junction bases left unmatched: 7.

The J gene is TRBJ2-3, the V gene TRBV7-7; tentatively, D is TRBD2 (6 bases). V shed 5 bases and J shed 0 bases, with 12 bases lying between them. The germline V gene has CDR1 SSHAT and CDR2 FNYEAQ (reference sequence). The CDR3 covers 15 residues. CDR3 sequence (DNA): TGTGCCAGCAGCCCTGGACTAACTAGCACAGATACGCAGTATTTT. Amino acids: CASSPGLTSTDTQYF. Full variable domain (outside the CDR3, taken from reference TRBV7-7 and TRBJ2-3): GAGVSQSPRYKVTKRGQDVTLRCDPISSHATLYWYQQALGQGPEFLTYFNYEAQPDKSGLPSDRFSAERPEGSISTLTIQRTEQRDSAMYRCASSPGLTSTDTQYFGPGTRLTVL.

This sequence joins TRBV11-2 and TRBJ2-2; D gene ambiguous. V lost 1 base and J lost 5, with 8 bases in between. The CDR3 has 14 amino acids. Germline lookup yields CDR1 SGHAT and CDR2 FQNNGV. DNA for the CDR3: TGTGCCAGCAGCTTAGCCGGGTGGACCGGGGAGCTGTTTTTT. Translating it yields CASSLAGWTGELFF.

J is TRBJ2-4 and V is TRBV4-2, with D possibly TRBD2 on 5 matching bases. The CDR3 extends over 17 amino acids. Germline lookup yields CDR1 LGHNA and CDR2 YNFKEQ. V gave up 0 bases and J gave up 0 bases, with 12 bases separating them. CDR3 residues: CASSQEASSRAKNIQYF. In DNA, the CDR3 is TGTGCCAGCAGCCAAGAAGCATCTAGCCGAGCCAAAAACATTCAGTACTTC.